This section outlines one T cell receptor beta chain sequence together with its context. What antigen it recognizes has not been identified. Per-nucleotide qualities are absent, and no much larger clonotype sits a single base away. The data are from a study of vaccination effects on CD4 cells after COVID-19 (dated by TCRdb to between 2022 and 2023). Background for the entire study: Across the study, the median time from the second dose to post-vaccine sampling was 72 days (range 14 to 241). The study compared SARS-CoV-2 spike-specific CD4+ TCR repertoires before and after mRNA vaccination in COVID-19 convalescent patients and infection-naive vaccine recipients. The full study included some 10 COVID-19 convalescent patients and several SARS-CoV-2-naive healthy vaccine recipients. Cultures from other donors in the study were sequenced using the Oncomine TCR Beta short-read assay on an Illumina iSeq 100.

Study-wide findings and limitations: At late post-vaccination timepoints, both infection-induced and vaccine-induced clones showed marked clonal contraction, consistent with waning T cell responses. Only a small number of convalescent patients were included, and no early post-infection timepoints were available, which limited the study. In healthy vaccine recipients, vaccine-induced clones were almost all SARS-CoV-2 mono-reactive, with only 1 of 255 cross-reactive with common cold coronaviruses.

From V the trimming removes 3 bases and from J it removes 2 bases, while the gene matches leave 6 bases of the junction unaccounted for. Taken from cysteine to phenylalanine, the CDR3 has 15 residues. Only the CDR3 part of the read is kept: 45 bases, read in frame from the first base. The germline V gene yields SNHLY for CDR1 and FYNNEI for CDR2. The ViraFEST assay stimulated PBMC with viral peptide pools and then used TCR sequencing to identify antigen-specific CD4+ T cell clonotypes by expansion. After less than 13 days of culture, CD4+ T cells were isolated with the EasySep CD4+ T cell isolation kit. Participants received two doses of either the BNT162b2 or the mRNA-1273 mRNA SARS-CoV-2 vaccine. None of the healthy vaccine recipients had a prior SARS-CoV-2 infection, which was confirmed by nucleocapsid antibody tests that came back negative both before and after vaccination. Each well held two million PBMC cultured in IMDM containing roughly 4.9% human AB serum, about 10 IU/ml IL-2 and gentamicin, along with roughly 10 ug/ml peptides. Half of the culture medium was replaced with fresh IL-2-containing medium on days 3 and 7. Unless otherwise noted, each peptide stimulation condition was cultured in triplicate wells. Using Ficoll-Paque Plus gradient centrifugation, PBMC were separated from whole blood and then either used fresh or cryopreserved at -140C. The overlapping peptide pools covered the spike proteins of SARS-CoV-2 and of the common cold coronaviruses HCoV-NL63, HCoV-OC43 and HCoV-229E. The QIAamp micro DNA kit was used to extract genomic DNA from the cultured CD4+ T cells.

The library was prepared using the immunoSEQ multiplex PCR assay. TCR beta CDR3 sequencing was performed on DNA from the cultured, isolated CD4+ T cells. The paper's processing steps were these. Non-productive TCR sequences were discarded, and reads were trimmed to the CDR3 region, with only CDR3s of 7 or more amino acids retained. The MANAFEST web app was used to pick out antigen-specific clonotypes by comparing their expansion in peptide wells with that in reference cultures. Positive clones required FDR<0.05 expansion versus reference and all other wells, odds ratio above 5, and frequency above 0.1% in two replicate wells. A clonotype was defined as cross-reactive if the clonotype was significantly expanded both in SARS-CoV-2 spike wells and in at least one common cold coronavirus spike condition. CDR3 similarity was assessed by Levenshtein distance with the stringdist R package, and unrooted trees were built with ape in R 3.6.1. TCRdb took over this immuneACCESS table, retaining in-frame rearrangements with V and J assigned. Such tables are incomplete; in checked studies, under half of the missing clones stem from an unresolved V gene, and the remainder is unexplained. V and J calls and clone size are as listed in that table; D and trimming were resolved from the DNA. This sample is represented by 30,000 or so clones; under 75% of them were singletons. The ten biggest clones cover roughly 12% of the sample.

The source material was CD4+ T cells from PBMCs cultured with HCoV-229E spike peptides, sampled after COVID-19 vaccination. In light of the paper, this sample's cell subset or site label describes: HCoV-229E spike overlapping peptide pool stimulation. This TCR came from a human donor who received a COVID-19 vaccine. This chain joins TRBV2 to TRBJ2-7, with 8 bases in between that match TRBD1. The DNA reads as follows: TGTGCCAGCAGTGAGTTGCGACAGGGGCCCTACGAGCAGTACTTC. This encodes CASSELRQGPYEQYF.